This TCR beta chain was captured in a study of preoperative IRX-2 immunotherapy in early breast cancer. Treatment noted: preoperative locoregional IRX-2 cytokine immunotherapy. Samples came from a phase Ib trial of preoperative locoregional IRX-2 cytokine immunotherapy. Data came from immunoSEQ multiplex PCR; TCRdb stores just in-frame clones and leaves some out. The sample lists 34,000 or so clones, around 83% occurring once. Germline loops: CDR1 MNHGY, CDR2 SAAAGT. Trimming stripped 8 bases from V and 6 bases from J, with 17 bases between. The CDR3 totals 13 residues. This material consisted of lymph node tissue, taken from a patient treated with IRX-2 immunotherapy. The receptor was derived from a human donor with breast cancer. The V gene is TRBV6-8, the J gene TRBJ2-7; D is ambiguous. The CDR3 region is CASAGLEGREQYF. As DNA, the CDR3 is TGTGCCAGCGCAGGATTGGAAGGTCGCGAGCAGTACTTC.